This T cell receptor (beta chain) is drawn from a study of blood T cell repertoires in COVID-19. About the research overall: In each case, the material was cDNA or gDNA derived from T cells, B-cell-depleted T cells, or PBMCs.

In the original processing: Amplification of reference gene primers provided the estimated nucleated cell counts. The protocol was immunoSEQ multiplex PCR, while the TCRdb copy is restricted to in-frame clones and leaves out a portion. That table supplies the V and J calls and clone size; D and trimming were determined from the DNA. The data hold 90,000 to 100,000 clones, with 85% observed a single time. V lost 1 base and J 2 bases, leaving 19 bases between the germline ends. The CDR3 spans 18 residues. Germline CDR1 LGHNT, CDR2 FRNRAP. Specimen: peripheral blood. The chain combines TRBV12-5 with TRBJ2-3, with D maybe TRBD2 (7 bases). This clonotype originated in a man older than 75 with acute or convalescent COVID-19. The CDR3 nucleotides are TGTGCTAGTGGTTTGGACCGCGGGGGTTTGGGACACACAGATACGCAGTATTTT. Its translation is CASGLDRGGLGHTDTQYF.